This record concerns one T cell receptor beta chain sequence. This clone was seen more than once but under ten times. Its antigen is still unknown. Base qualities are not at hand, and no much larger clone is one base apart. There are 13 amino acids in the CDR3, from cysteine to phenylalanine inclusive. The only DNA kept is the CDR3, 39 bases in frame from the first base. CDR1 and CDR2, looked up from the germline V gene, are SGHTA and FQGNSA. The V end loses 5 bases and the J end loses 9 bases, and a stretch of 14 bases separates them. The sample belongs to a study of Ad26.COV2.S vaccination and SARS-CoV-2 variants (dated by TCRdb to 2020 to 2023). Concerning the study at large: Donors in the vaccine arm were drawn from COV1001, a multicentre, randomized, double-blind, placebo-controlled phase I-IIa trial testing Ad26.COV2.S in healthy adults. The TCR-sequenced set comprised approximately 30 samples: some 20 Ad26.COV2.S vaccine recipients, 5 placebo recipients and 8 SARS-CoV-2 convalescent individuals. Sequencing of the TCRbeta repertoire served to evaluate the specificity and breadth of SARS-CoV-2-reactive T cell receptors following Ad26.COV2.S vaccination. Trial participants were randomized into five groups of five, in which low-dose or high-dose Ad26.COV2.S was given once or twice, or placebo was given on both occasions. Blinding of investigators to trial group allocation was maintained during experiments and outcome assessment. Ad26.COV2.S was administered intramuscularly at a dose of 5x10^10 or 1x10^11 viral particles, either as one shot or as two shots given 56 days apart. Overall results and qualifications from the work: The authors noted that the TCR breadth and depth analyses may have underestimated total T cell responses. Vaccine and placebo recipients had comparable non-spike TCR breadth, which fits with the vaccine containing only spike. After vaccination, spike-specific CD8+ and CD4+ T cell responses were reported to show substantial breadth. Higher spike-specific TCR breadth was observed in Ad26.COV2.S recipients than in placebo recipients (P = 0.0014). The study was not powered for comparison of responses between vaccine doses or regimens.

The sample's treatment or condition, from its label and the paper: approximately 18 received Ad26.COV2.S at low or high dose, single or two shots; 5 received placebo; per-sample allocation not given. Repertoires of vaccine and placebo recipients were sequenced from samples collected on day 63 after the first injection. Between 29 July and 7 August 2020, Cohort 1b enrolled approximately 26 adults aged 18-55 years at one site in Boston, USA. As a vaccine, Ad26.COV2.S was a replication-incompetent adenovirus type 26 vector that expressed a prefusion-stabilized SARS-CoV-2 spike protein derived from the original Wuhan strain. TCRbeta CDR3 regions were sequenced with the immunoSEQ Assay. After extraction, genomic DNA underwent amplification by bias-controlled multiplex PCR, followed by high-throughput sequencing. The study's own analysis went as follows. To quantify the absolute abundance of every unique TCRbeta CDR3 region, sequences were collapsed and filtered. T cell fraction was estimated by normalization of TCRbeta template counts to usable DNA, with usable DNA being measured through amplification of reference genes present in all nucleated cells. Repertoire TCRs were annotated as SARS-CoV-2-specific when V gene, CDR3 amino acid sequence and J gene were exactly matched to a known reactive TCR set. The reference SARS-CoV-2 TCR set was obtained from MIRA and was filtered for enrichment in COVID-19-positive ImmuneCODE repertoires, whereby public or cross-reactive TCRs were removed. Drawing on the MIRA antigens, annotated TCRs were analysed further at the level of specific ORF or position within ORF. Breadth was defined as annotated unique rearrangements over total unique productive rearrangements; depth was the summed frequency of those rearrangements. TCR breadth was compared between groups using two-sided Wilcoxon rank-sum tests. The immuneACCESS repertoire file appears here via TCRdb, limited to in-frame rearrangements. These files lack a portion of the clones; in checked studies, under half of the deficit traces to unresolved V genes, and the cause of the others is not known. The V and J calls and clone size were taken over from that table, and D and trimming were inferred from the DNA. The sample table records around 300,000 clones; about 87% of these occur just once. The top ten constitute around 6.1% of the sample.

The sample was peripheral blood, taken in a trial of Ad26.COV2.S vaccine versus placebo. The TCR was taken from a person between 18 and 59 years old who received the Ad26.COV2.S COVID-19 vaccine or a placebo. This chain joins TRBV7-2 to TRBJ1-5; no D gene is confidently identified. CDR3 region: CASSPSDLGPQHF. The base sequence is TGTGCCAGCAGCCCCAGTGATTTAGGGCCCCAGCATTTT. With all but the CDR3 taken from the reference TRBV7-2 and TRBJ1-5 genes, the full variable domain is: GAGVSQSPSNKVTEKGKDVELRCDPISGHTALYWYRQSLGQGLEFLIYFQGNSAPDKSGLPSDRFSAERTGGSVSTLTIQRTQQEDSAVYLCASSPSDLGPQHFGDGTRLSIL.